A single sample is the source of the 21 T cell receptor beta chains below, sequenced in a study of cytomegalovirus exposure and HLA in healthy donors. A multiplex PCR was run with 60 Vbeta primers and 13 Jbeta primers. Method: immunoSEQ multiplex PCR; TCRdb's copy keeps in-frame clones and lacks some. Here the sample spans 150,000 to 180,000 clones, 80% being singletons. Sequencing was carried out using PBMCs. The source is a woman aged 40 to 50 in good health and CMV-seropositive.

This chain joins TRBV27 and TRBJ1-1; no definite D call. In germline, CDR1 is MNHEY, CDR2 SMNVEV (reference sequence). Trimming removed 6 bases from V and 0 bases from J, with 5 bases in between. The CDR3 is made up of 12 amino acids. CDR3 in amino acids: CASSRLNTEAFF. The CDR3, as DNA: TGTGCCAGCAGCAGGTTGAACACTGAAGCTTTCTTT.

The chain uses TRBV18 and TRBJ2-1; the D is unclear. Trimming took off 3 bases at V and 7 bases at J, with 7 bases between the two ends. Germline V CDR1 and CDR2: KGHSH, LQKENI. The CDR3 sequence is 12 residues long. The CDR3 protein is CASSPSANEQFF. CDR3 DNA: TGTGCCAGCTCACCCAGCGCAAATGAGCAGTTCTTC.

The V gene is TRBV27, the J gene TRBJ1-1; 8 bases are a match to TRBD1. CDR3 size: 16 residues. Germline CDR1 and CDR2: MNHEY and SMNVEV (reference sequence). V lost 5 bases, J lost 0 bases, and 8 bases stayed unmatched. CDR3 DNA sequence: TGTGCCAGCAGTCCCTGGACAGGGATGATGAACACTGAAGCTTTCTTT. Translating gives CASSPWTGMMNTEAFF.

The chain recombines TRBV2 with TRBJ1-6, with a possible D match to TRBD1 (6 bases). Trimming stripped 4 bases from V and 7 bases from J, with 11 bases between. This CDR3 region has 14 residues. Germline CDR1 reads SNHLY; CDR2 reads FYNNEI. In DNA form, the CDR3 reads TGTGCCAGCAGTGCGGGCCAGGGGAATTCACCCCTCCACTTT. Its translation: CASSAGQGNSPLHF.

The chain joins TRBV19 to TRBJ2-6; weak D call: TRBD2 (5 bases). Germline CDR1 reads LNHDA; CDR2 reads SQIVND (reference sequence). V lost 5 bases and J lost 0, with 35 bases in between. The CDR3 extends over 24 amino acids. The CDR3: CASSGPGWVYFGPFLSSGANVLTF. In DNA, the CDR3 is TGTGCCAGTAGTGGCCCGGGGTGGGTCTACTTCGGTCCTTTCTTAAGCTCTGGGGCCAACGTCCTGACTTTC.

The chain joins TRBV19 to TRBJ2-3, with a weak D call TRBD2 (5 bases). CDR3 length: 15 residues. From germline, CDR1 is LNHDA and CDR2 SQIVND (reference sequence). Deletions cut 3 bases from V and 0 bases from J, with 10 bases between. The CDR3 loop reads CASSIGVSSTDTQYF. In DNA, the CDR3 is TGTGCCAGTAGTATCGGGGTTTCAAGCACAGATACGCAGTATTTT. The full variable domain, rest sourced from reference TRBV19 and TRBJ2-3, is DGGITQSPKYLFRKEGQNVTLSCEQNLNHDAMYWYRQDPGQGLRLIYYSQIVNDFQKGDIAEGYSVSREKKESFPLTVTSAQKNPTAFYLCASSIGVSSTDTQYFGPGTRLTVL.

The chain recombines TRBV29-1 with TRBJ2-7; 8 bases are shared with TRBD1. The V gene end was trimmed by 5 bases and the J gene end by 3 bases; junction bases not matched to a gene: 6. Germline-derived CDR1 and CDR2 are SQVTM and ANQGSEA. This CDR3 comprises 13 residues. The CDR3 region has the DNA TGCAGCGTTCCGACAGGGGCCGGCTACGAGCAGTACTTC. This codes for CSVPTGAGYEQYF.

CDR3: CASSYAGGVHTEAFF. The CDR3 nucleotides are TGTGCCAGCAGTTACGCCGGGGGAGTACACACTGAAGCTTTCTTT. The chain carries TRBV6-5 and TRBJ1-1; a possible D gene is TRBD1 (5 bases). V was cut by 2 bases and J by 3 bases, with 13 bases left in between. The CDR3 has 15 residues. The germline V gene has CDR1 MNHEY and CDR2 SVGAGI.

The chain joins TRBV30 to TRBJ1-1; 9 bases agree with TRBD1. CDR3 length: 13 amino acids. The germline V gene encodes CDR1 GTSNPN and CDR2 SVGIG (reference sequence). With V trimmed by 6 bases and J by 4 bases, 6 bases remained unmatched. The CDR3 nucleotides are TGTGCCTGCTCGGGACAGGGTTTCACTGAAGCTTTCTTT. It yields the protein CACSGQGFTEAFF.

J is TRBJ2-1 and V is TRBV6-4; 12 bases line up with TRBD2. This CDR3 spans 17 amino acids. V shed 4 bases, J shed 4 bases, and the junction held 8 bases outside the gene matches. The V gene's germline CDR1 is MRHNA and CDR2 SNTAGT. The CDR3 DNA sequence: TGTGCCAGCAGTGCGCGATTTACTAGCGGGGGGTACAATGAGCAGTTCTTC. It yields the protein CASSARFTSGGYNEQFF.

This sequence joins TRBV5-4 and TRBJ2-7, with 14 bases that match TRBD2. This CDR3 has 16 residues. Germline loops: CDR1 SGHNT, CDR2 YYREEE (reference sequence). J lost 7 bases, V lost 4 bases, and 10 bases had no gene match. This CDR3 reads CASSQGLAGDVGEQYF. CDR3 nucleotides: TGTGCCAGCAGCCAGGGACTAGCGGGAGATGTAGGAGAGCAGTACTTC.

The CDR3 bases are TGTGCCGATGGAGAACTTTCATCGAACACTGAAGCTTTCTTT. This translates into CADGELSSNTEAFF. The chain carries TRBV6-1 and TRBJ1-1; D not resolved. CDR3 length equals 14 residues. V was cut by 11 bases and J by 1 base, with 17 bases left in between. CDR1 and CDR2 from the germline V gene are MNHNS and SASEGT.

J is TRBJ1-1 and V is TRBV5-4, with 7 bases matching TRBD1. Per germline, CDR1 SGHNT and CDR2 YYREEE (reference sequence). The CDR3 loop spans 14 amino acids. Trimming cost V 0 bases and J 4 bases; bases outside gene matches: 3. The CDR3 nucleotides are TGTGCCAGCAGCTTGGATCCAGGGGGCACTGAAGCTTTCTTT. This encodes CASSLDPGGTEAFF.

V gene TRBV27 combines with J gene TRBJ2-5; D might be TRBD1 (5 bases). Per germline, CDR1 MNHEY and CDR2 SMNVEV (reference sequence). Trimming pared 5 bases from V and 2 bases from J, leaving 18 bases between. The CDR3 loop spans 16 amino acids. CDR3 DNA: TGTGCCAGCAGTCAAACAACCAGGGTAACGCAAGAGACCCAGTACTTC. Amino acids: CASSQTTRVTQETQYF.

The chain combines TRBV14 with TRBJ2-2; maybe TRBD2 (6 bases). V was cut by 1 base and J by 6 bases, with 12 bases left in between. Germline-derived CDR1 and CDR2 are SGHDN and FVKESK. This CDR3 is built from 15 residues. For the CDR3, the DNA is TGTGCCAGCAGCCAAGTGTCGGGAGTTGCCGGGGAGCTGTTTTTT. Protein product: CASSQVSGVAGELFF.

The J gene is TRBJ1-3, the V gene TRBV7-9; D not certain. This CDR3 has 15 amino acids. Trimming left V 3 bases short and J 2 bases short, with 11 bases between. Germline lookup yields CDR1 SEHNR and CDR2 FQNEAQ (reference sequence). The DNA for the CDR3 is TGTGCCAGCAGCTTCACTATTTCCGCTGGAAACACCATATATTTT. Amino acid sequence: CASSFTISAGNTIYF.

The genes are TRBV2 and TRBJ2-7; 8 bases align to TRBD2. Germline V CDR1 and CDR2: SNHLY, FYNNEI. The CDR3 contains 14 residues. Trimming removed 6 bases from V and 4 bases from J; junction bases left unmatched: 8. The CDR3: CASSPGLARYEQYF. Here the CDR3 DNA reads TGTGCCAGCAGCCCCGGACTAGCTCGGTACGAGCAGTACTTC.

This sequence joins TRBV11-3 and TRBJ2-1, with no clear D. V was shortened by 5 bases and J by 8 bases, with 10 bases between the two germline ends. The CDR3 length is 12 residues. Germline CDR1 reads SGHNT; CDR2 reads YENEEA. In DNA form, the CDR3 reads TGTGCCAGCAGCCCCCCTACAGATGAGCAGTTCTTC. Its protein is CASSPPTDEQFF.

The CDR3 DNA reads as TGTGCCAGCAGGACAGGGGGCACAGATACGCAGTATTTT. Protein sequence: CASRTGGTDTQYF. J is TRBJ2-3 and V is TRBV28; TRBD1 agrees at 8 bases. Germline V lookup: CDR1 MDHEN, CDR2 SYDVKM. The CDR3 is made up of 13 amino acids. V shed 6 bases and J 1 base; nucleotides not matched to a gene: 0.

This clone was seen a few times. The chain uses TRBV5-6 and TRBJ2-2; 10 bases are shared with TRBD2. This CDR3 contains 16 residues. Germline assignment: CDR1 SGHDT and CDR2 YYEEEE. Trimming cost V 0 bases and J 7 bases; bases outside gene matches: 6. The CDR3 DNA reads as TGTGCCAGCAGCTTGGAGCTAGCGGGAGTGAACGGGGAGCTGTTTTTT. It encodes CASSLELAGVNGELFF.

The V and J genes are TRBV6-5 and TRBJ2-1; D perhaps matches TRBD2 (5 bases). From germline, CDR1 is MNHEY and CDR2 SVGAGI. V lost 0 bases and J 8 bases, leaving 11 bases between the germline ends. This CDR3 has 14 residues. CDR3 DNA: TGTGCCAGCAGTTACTCCTCGTGGAGGCATGAGCAGTTCTTC. Translation: CASSYSSWRHEQFF.